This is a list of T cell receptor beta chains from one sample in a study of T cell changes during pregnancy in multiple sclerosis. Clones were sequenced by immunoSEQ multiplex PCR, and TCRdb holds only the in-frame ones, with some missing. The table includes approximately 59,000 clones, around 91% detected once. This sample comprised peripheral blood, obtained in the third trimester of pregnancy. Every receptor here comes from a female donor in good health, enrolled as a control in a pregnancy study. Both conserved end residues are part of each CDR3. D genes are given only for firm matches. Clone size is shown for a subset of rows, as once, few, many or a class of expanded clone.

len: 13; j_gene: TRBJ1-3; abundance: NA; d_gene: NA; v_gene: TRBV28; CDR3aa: CASRLGSGNTIYF; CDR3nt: TGTGCCAGCAGGCTAGGCTCTGGAAACACCATATATTTT
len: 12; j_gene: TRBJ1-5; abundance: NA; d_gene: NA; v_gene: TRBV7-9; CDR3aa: CASSRPGGPQHF; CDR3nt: TGTGCCAGCAGCCGCCCGGGGGGGCCCCAGCATTTT
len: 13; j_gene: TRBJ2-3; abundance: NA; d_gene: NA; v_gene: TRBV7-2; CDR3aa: CASSRTGTDTQYF; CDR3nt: TGTGCCAGCAGCAGGACTGGAACAGATACGCAGTATTTT
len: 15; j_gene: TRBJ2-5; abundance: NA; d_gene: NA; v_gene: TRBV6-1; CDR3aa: CASSEGLPFGETQYF; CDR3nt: TGTGCCAGCAGTGAGGGGCTCCCTTTCGGAGAGACCCAGTACTTC
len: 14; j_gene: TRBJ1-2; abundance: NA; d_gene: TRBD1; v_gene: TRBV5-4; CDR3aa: CASSLAGTGYGYTF; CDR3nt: TGTGCCAGCAGCTTGGCCGGGACAGGGTATGGCTACACCTTC
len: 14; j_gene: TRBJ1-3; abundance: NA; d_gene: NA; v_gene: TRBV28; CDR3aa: CASRRGGSGNTIYF; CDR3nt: TGTGCCAGCAGGCGGGGGGGTTCTGGAAACACCATATATTTT
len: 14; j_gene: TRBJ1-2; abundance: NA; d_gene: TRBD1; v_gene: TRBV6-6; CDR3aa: CASEGQGSNYGYTF; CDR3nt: TGTGCCAGCGAAGGACAGGGATCTAACTATGGCTACACCTTC
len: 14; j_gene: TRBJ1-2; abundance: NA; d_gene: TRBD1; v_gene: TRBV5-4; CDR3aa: CASSSTGGGYGYTF; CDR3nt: TGTGCCAGCAGCTCCACAGGGGGCGGCTATGGCTACACCTTC
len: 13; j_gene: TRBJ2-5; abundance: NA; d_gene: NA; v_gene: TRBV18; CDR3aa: CASSPGAPETQYF; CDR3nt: TGTGCCAGCTCACCAGGGGCCCCAGAGACCCAGTACTTC
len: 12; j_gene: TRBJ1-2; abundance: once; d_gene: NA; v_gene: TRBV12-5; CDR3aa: CASGLAGVGYTF; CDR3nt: TGTGCTAGTGGTTTGGCAGGGGTTGGCTACACCTTC
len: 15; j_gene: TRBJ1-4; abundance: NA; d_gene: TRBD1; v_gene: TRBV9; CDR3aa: CASSARDRGREKLFF; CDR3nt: TGTGCCAGCAGCGCCCGGGACAGGGGACGTGAAAAACTGTTTTTT
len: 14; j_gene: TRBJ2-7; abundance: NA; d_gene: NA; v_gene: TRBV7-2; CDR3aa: CASSLGTVSYEQYF; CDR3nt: TGTGCCAGCAGCTTAGGGACAGTATCCTACGAGCAGTACTTC
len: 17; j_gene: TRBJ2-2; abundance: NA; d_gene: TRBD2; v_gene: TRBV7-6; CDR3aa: CASSLAQRGPSSGELFF; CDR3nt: TGTGCCAGCAGCTTAGCCCAGCGGGGGCCCTCGAGCGGGGAGCTGTTTTTT
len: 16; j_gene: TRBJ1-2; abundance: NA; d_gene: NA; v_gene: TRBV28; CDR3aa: CASSSRSGVLGYGYTF; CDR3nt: TGTGCCAGCAGTTCCAGATCGGGGGTCCTTGGGTATGGCTACACCTTC
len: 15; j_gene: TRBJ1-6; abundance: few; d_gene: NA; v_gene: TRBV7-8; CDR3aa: CASSLAQIHNSPLHF; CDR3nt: TGTGCCAGCAGCTTAGCACAGATCCATAATTCACCCCTCCACTTT
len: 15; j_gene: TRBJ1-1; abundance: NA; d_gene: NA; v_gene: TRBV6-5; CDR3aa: CASSPYLGRNTEAFF; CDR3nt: TGTGCCAGCAGTCCTTATTTGGGCCGAAACACTGAAGCTTTCTTT
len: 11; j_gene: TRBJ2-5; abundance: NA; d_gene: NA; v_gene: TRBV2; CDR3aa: CASSTGETEYF; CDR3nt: TGTGCCAGCAGCACCGGGGAGACGGAGTACTTC
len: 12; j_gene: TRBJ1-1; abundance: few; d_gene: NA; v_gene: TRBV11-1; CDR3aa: CASSSSRAGAFF; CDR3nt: TGTGCCAGCAGCTCCTCACGGGCGGGAGCTTTCTTT
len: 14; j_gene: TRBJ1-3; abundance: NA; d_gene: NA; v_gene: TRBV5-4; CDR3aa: CASSVFRSGNTIYF; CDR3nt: TGTGCCAGCAGCGTCTTCAGGTCTGGAAACACCATATATTTT
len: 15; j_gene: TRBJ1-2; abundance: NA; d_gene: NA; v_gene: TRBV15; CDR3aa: CATSRGAVDNYGYTF; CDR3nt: TGTGCCACCAGCAGAGGAGCGGTTGATAACTATGGCTACACCTTC
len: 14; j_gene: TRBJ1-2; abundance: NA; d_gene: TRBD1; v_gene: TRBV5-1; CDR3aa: CASTPTGDGYGYTF; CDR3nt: TGCGCCAGCACCCCCACAGGGGATGGCTATGGCTACACCTTC
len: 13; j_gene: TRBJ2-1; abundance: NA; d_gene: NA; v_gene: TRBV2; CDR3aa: CAGRGSSYNEQFF; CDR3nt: TGTGCCGGCCGAGGCTCTTCCTACAATGAGCAGTTCTTC
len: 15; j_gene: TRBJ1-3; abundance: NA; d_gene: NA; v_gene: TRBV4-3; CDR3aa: CASSQDWAGGNTIYF; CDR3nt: TGCGCCAGCAGCCAAGATTGGGCAGGTGGAAACACCATATATTTT
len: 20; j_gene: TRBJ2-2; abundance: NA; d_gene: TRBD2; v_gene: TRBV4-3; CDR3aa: CASSQEKLVNGLANAGELFF; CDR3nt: TGCGCCAGCAGCCAAGAGAAGTTAGTAAACGGACTAGCAAACGCCGGGGAGCTGTTTTTT
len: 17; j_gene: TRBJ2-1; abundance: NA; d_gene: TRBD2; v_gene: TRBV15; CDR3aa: CATSRDLAGSIGNEQFF; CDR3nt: TGTGCCACCAGCAGAGATTTAGCGGGCTCGATAGGCAATGAGCAGTTCTTC
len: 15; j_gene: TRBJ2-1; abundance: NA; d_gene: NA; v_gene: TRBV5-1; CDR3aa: CASSFPRVGDNEQFF; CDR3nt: TGCGCCAGCAGCTTCCCCAGGGTAGGGGACAATGAGCAGTTCTTC
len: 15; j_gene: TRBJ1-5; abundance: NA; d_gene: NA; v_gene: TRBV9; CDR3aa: CASSVDPVGNQPQHF; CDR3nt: TGTGCCAGCAGCGTAGACCCGGTCGGCAATCAGCCCCAGCATTTT
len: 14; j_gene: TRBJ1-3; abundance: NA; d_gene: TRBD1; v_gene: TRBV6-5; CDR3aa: CASSSRTGGNTIYF; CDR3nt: TGTGCCAGCAGTTCTAGGACAGGGGGAAACACCATATATTTT
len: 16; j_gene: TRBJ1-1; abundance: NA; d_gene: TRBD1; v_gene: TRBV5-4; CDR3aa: CASSYPGQPMNTEAFF; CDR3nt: TGTGCCAGCAGCTACCCGGGACAGCCCATGAACACTGAAGCTTTCTTT
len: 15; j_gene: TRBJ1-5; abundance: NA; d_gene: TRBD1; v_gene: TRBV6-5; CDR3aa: CASSSAGTGEQPQHF; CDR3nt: TGTGCCAGCAGTTCCGCTGGGACAGGGGAACAGCCCCAGCATTTT
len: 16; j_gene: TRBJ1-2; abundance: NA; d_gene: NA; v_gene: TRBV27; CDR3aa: CASSSTYPITGYGYTF; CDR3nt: TGTGCCAGCAGTTCCACATACCCCATTACAGGGTATGGCTACACCTTC
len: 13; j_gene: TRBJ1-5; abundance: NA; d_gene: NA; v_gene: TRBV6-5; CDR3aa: CASSTGPNQPQHF; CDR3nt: TGTGCCAGCAGCACAGGACCCAATCAGCCCCAGCATTTT
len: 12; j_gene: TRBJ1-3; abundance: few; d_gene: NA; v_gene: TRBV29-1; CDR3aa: CSVVFEVNTIYF; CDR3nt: TGCAGCGTTGTCTTCGAGGTGAACACCATATATTTT
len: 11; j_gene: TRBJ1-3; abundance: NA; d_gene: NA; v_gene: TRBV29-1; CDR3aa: CSVVMAGTIYF; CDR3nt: TGCAGCGTTGTTATGGCGGGGACCATATATTTT
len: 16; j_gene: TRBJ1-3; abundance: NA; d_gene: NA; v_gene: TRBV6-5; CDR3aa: CASSYSEPDSGNTIYF; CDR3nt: TGTGCCAGCAGTTACTCGGAGCCGGACAGCGGAAACACCATATATTTT
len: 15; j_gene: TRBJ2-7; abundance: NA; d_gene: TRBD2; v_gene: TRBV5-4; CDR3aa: CASSPGTSGRGEQYF; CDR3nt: TGTGCCAGCAGCCCCGGGACTAGCGGCCGGGGCGAGCAGTACTTC
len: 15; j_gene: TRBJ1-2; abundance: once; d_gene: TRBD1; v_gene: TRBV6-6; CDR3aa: CASSTSGQRYYGYTF; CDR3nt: TGTGCCAGCAGTACATCGGGACAGCGCTACTATGGCTACACCTTC
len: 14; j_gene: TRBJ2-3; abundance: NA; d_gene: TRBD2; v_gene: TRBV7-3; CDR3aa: CASSFSGGSDTQYF; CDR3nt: TGTGCCAGCAGCTTTAGCGGGGGGTCCGATACGCAGTATTTT
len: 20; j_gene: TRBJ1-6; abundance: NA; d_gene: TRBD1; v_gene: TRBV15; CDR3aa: CATSRTPDREGYSRGSPLHF; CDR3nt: TGTGCCACCAGCAGAACCCCCGACAGGGAAGGTTATTCGAGGGGTTCACCCCTCCACTTT
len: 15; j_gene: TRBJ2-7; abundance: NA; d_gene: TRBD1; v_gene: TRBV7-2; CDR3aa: CASSLGQAANYEQYF; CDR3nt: TGTGCCAGCAGCCTCGGACAGGCCGCCAACTACGAGCAGTACTTC
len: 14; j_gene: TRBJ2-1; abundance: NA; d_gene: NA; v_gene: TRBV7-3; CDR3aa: CASSLTDSYNEQFF; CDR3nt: TGTGCCAGCAGCTTAACCGACTCATACAATGAGCAGTTCTTC
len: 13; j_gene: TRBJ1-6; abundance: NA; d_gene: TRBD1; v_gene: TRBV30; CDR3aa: CAWGGQGNSPLHF; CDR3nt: TGTGCCTGGGGGGGACAGGGGAATTCACCCCTCCACTTT
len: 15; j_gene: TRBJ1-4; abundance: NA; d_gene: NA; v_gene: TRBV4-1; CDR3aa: CASSQTRAPNEKLFF; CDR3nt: TGCGCCAGCAGCCAAACACGAGCGCCTAATGAAAAACTGTTTTTT
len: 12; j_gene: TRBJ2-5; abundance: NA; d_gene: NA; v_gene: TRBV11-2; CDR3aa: CASGTSQETQYF; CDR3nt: TGTGCCAGCGGGACTTCCCAAGAGACCCAGTACTTC
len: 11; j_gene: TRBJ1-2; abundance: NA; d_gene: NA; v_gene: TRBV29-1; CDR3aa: CSVAPRDGYTF; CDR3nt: TGCAGCGTTGCGCCTCGGGATGGCTACACCTTC